This T cell receptor beta chain was identified in a study of monozygotic twins with inflammatory bowel disease. The germline CDR1 and CDR2 sequences are DFQATT and SNEGSKA (reference sequence). CDR3 length: 14 residues. TCRdb re-called the 5' RACE reads; every CDR3 protein appears as one record, without DNA. Its table lists about 330,000 distinct CDR3 sequences. Sample: blood. The receptor's source is a human donor with ulcerative colitis or Crohn's disease, or a healthy co-twin of an affected twin (not recorded which). The chain has TRBV20-1 and TRBJ1-6. This chain's CDR3 is CSVKGGTYNSPLHF.